Sequencing of this TCR beta chain was carried out in a study of technical replicates of blood from a few donors (dated by TCRdb to 2016 to 2017). Sequences SGHDT (CDR1) and YYEEEE (CDR2) are obtained from the germline V gene. Trimming takes 7 bases off V and 5 bases off J; junction bases not matched to a gene: 8. From the cysteine up to the phenylalanine, the CDR3 has a length of 13 residues. The CDR3 DNA has 39 bases and is translated from base 1. Libraries were prepared through the immunoSEQ multiplex PCR assay. In its TCRdb copy, this immuneACCESS table keeps in-frame sequences only and misses some clones. Where compared with another copy, unresolved V genes explain less than half of these, and the others have no known cause. The sample table holds some 73,000 clones, of which 90% to 95% were seen once. 4% to 5% of the sample comes from the top ten. This clone was observed a single time. No cognate antigen has been identified for it. Base quality data are lacking; no much larger clone is found one base away.

Sequences were obtained from PBMCs. The chain couples TRBV5-6 to TRBJ1-1; 7 junctional bases match TRBD1. This TCR came from a human donor in good health. Some clones in this sample may be carry-over from other donors' samples. The DNA reads as follows: TGTGCCAGCTCTTCGACAGGGAGGACTGAAGCTTTCTTT. Its product reads: CASSSTGRTEAFF.